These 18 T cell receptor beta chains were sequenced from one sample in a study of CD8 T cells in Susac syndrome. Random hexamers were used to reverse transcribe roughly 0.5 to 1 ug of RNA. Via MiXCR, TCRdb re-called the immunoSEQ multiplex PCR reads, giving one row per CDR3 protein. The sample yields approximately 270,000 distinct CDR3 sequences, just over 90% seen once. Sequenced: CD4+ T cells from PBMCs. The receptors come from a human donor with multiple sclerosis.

DNA of the CDR3: TGCGCCAGCAGCTCGACCGGGACAGGGGGAGAAGCTTTCTTT. Encoded protein: CASSSTGTGGEAFF. The genes are TRBV5-1 and TRBJ1-1; 11 bases are a match to TRBD1. Germline CDR1 SGHRS, CDR2 YFSETQ. Trimming removed 3 bases from V and 8 bases from J; junction bases left unmatched: 6. This CDR3 contains 14 residues.

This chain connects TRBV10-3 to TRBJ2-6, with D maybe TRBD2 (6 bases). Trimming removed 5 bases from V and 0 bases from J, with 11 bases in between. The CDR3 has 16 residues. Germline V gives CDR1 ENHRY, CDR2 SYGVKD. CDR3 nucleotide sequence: TGTGCCATCAGTCGGGGGACCGTCTCTGGGGCCAACGTCCTGACTTTC. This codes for CAISRGTVSGANVLTF.

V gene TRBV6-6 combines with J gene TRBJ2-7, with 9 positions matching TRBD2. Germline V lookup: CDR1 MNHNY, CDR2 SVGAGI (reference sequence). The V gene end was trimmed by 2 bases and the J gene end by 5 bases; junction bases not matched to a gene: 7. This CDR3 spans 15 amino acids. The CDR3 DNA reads TGTGCCAGCAGTTACCCGCGGGGGGGCCGGGACGAGCAGTACTTC. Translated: CASSYPRGGRDEQYF.

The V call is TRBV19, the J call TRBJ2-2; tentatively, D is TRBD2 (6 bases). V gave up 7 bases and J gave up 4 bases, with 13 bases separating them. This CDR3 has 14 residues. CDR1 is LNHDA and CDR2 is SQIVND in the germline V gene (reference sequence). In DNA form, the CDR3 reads TGTGCCAGTACCCTGCGGGAAGTCACCGGGGAGCTGTTTTTT. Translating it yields CASTLREVTGELFF.

The chain's CDR3 is CAWRTGDNSPLHF. The DNA for the CDR3 is TGTGCCTGGAGGACAGGGGATAATTCACCCCTCCACTTT. The chain recombines TRBV30 with TRBJ1-6; TRBD1 aligns across 8 bases. The V and J ends lost 3 bases and 5 bases, in that order; junction bases with no gene match: 0. CDR3 length: 13 amino acids. Looked up from germline, CDR1 is GTSNPN and CDR2 is SVGIG (reference sequence).

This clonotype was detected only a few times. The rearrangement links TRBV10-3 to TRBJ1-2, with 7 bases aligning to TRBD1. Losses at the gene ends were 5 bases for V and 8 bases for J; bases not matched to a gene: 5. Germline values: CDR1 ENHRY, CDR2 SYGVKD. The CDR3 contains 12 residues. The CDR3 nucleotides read TGTGCCATCAGTCGGACAGGCGACGGCTACACCTTC. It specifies CAISRTGDGYTF.

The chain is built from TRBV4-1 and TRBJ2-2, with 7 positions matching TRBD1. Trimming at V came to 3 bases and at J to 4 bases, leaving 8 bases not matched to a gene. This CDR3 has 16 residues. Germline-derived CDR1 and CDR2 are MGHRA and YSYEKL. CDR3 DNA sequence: TGCGCCAGCAGCCAGGCAGGGGGTAGGAGCACCGGGGAGCTGTTTTTT. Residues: CASSQAGGRSTGELFF.

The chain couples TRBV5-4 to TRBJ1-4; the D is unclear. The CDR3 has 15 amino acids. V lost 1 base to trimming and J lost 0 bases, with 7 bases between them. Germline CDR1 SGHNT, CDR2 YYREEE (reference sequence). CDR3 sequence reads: CASSLTVATNEKLFF. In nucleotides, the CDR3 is TGTGCCAGCAGCTTGACGGTTGCAACTAATGAAAAACTGTTTTTT.

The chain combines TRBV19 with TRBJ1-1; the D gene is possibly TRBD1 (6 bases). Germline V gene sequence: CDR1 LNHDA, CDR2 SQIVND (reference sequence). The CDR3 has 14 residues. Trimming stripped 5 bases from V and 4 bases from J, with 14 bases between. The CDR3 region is CASSSAGDRTEAFF. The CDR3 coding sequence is TGTGCCAGTAGTTCGGCAGGGGATCGCACTGAAGCTTTCTTT.

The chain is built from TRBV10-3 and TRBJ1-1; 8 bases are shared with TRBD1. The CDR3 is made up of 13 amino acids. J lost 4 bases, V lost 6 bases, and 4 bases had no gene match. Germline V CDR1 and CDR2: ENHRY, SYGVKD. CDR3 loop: CAISGQGVTEAFF. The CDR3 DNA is TGTGCCATCAGCGGACAGGGTGTCACTGAAGCTTTCTTT.

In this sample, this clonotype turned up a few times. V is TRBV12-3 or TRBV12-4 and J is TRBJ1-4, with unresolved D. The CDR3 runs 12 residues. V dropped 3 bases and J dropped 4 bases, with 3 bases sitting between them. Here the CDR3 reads CASSLVNEKLFF. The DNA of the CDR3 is TGTGCCAGCAGTTTGGTTAATGAAAAACTGTTTTTT.

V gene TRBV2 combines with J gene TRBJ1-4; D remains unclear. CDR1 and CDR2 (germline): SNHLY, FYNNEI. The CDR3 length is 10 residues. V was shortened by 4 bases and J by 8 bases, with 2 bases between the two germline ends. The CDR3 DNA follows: TGTGCCAGCAGTGGGGAAAAACTGTTTTTT. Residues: CASSGEKLFF.

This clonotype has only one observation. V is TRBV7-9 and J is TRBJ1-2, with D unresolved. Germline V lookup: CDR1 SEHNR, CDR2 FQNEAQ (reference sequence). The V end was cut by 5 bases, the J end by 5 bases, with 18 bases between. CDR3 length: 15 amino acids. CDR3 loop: CASSPHEGTRYGYTF. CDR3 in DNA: TGTGCCAGCAGCCCTCACGAGGGCACTCGGTATGGCTACACCTTC. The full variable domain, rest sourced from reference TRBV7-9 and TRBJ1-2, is DTGVSQNPRHKITKRGQNVTFRCDPISEHNRLYWYRQTLGQGPEFLTYFQNEAQLEKSRLLSDRFSAERPKGSFSTLEIQRTEQGDSAMYLCASSPHEGTRYGYTFGSGTRLTVV.

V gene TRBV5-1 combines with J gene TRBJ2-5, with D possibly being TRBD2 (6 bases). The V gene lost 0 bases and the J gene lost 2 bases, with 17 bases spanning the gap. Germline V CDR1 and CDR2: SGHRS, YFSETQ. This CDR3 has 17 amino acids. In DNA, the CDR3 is TGCGCCAGCAGCTTGGGTTTCTCGTGGGGGGAACAAGAGACCCAGTACTTC. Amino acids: CASSLGFSWGEQETQYF. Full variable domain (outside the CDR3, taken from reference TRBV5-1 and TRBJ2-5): KAGVTQTPRYLIKTRGQQVTLSCSPISGHRSVSWYQQTPGQGLQFLFEYFSETQRNKGNFPGRFSGRQFSNSRSEMNVSTLELGDSALYLCASSLGFSWGEQETQYFGPGTRLLVL.

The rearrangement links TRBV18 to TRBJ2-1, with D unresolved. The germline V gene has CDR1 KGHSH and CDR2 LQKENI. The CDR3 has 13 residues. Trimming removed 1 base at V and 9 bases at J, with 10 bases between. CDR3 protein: CASSPQSQTEQFF. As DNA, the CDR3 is TGTGCCAGCTCACCACAGAGTCAGACTGAGCAGTTCTTC.

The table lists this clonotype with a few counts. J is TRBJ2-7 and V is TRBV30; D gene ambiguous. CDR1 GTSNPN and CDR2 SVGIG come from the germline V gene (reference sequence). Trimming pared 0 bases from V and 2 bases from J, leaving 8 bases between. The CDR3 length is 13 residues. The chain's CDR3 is CAWSVQLAYEQYF. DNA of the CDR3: TGTGCCTGGAGTGTTCAGCTAGCCTACGAGCAGTACTTC.

The chain's CDR3 is CSAPGQGLAGELFF. The CDR3, as DNA: TGCAGTGCCCCGGGACAGGGGTTGGCCGGGGAGCTGTTTTTT. The chain carries TRBV20-1 and TRBJ2-2, with 10 bases that match TRBD1. Per the germline V gene, CDR1 is DFQATT and CDR2 is SNEGSKA (reference sequence). CDR3 size: 14 residues. The V and J ends lost 6 bases and 6 bases, in that order; junction bases with no gene match: 7.

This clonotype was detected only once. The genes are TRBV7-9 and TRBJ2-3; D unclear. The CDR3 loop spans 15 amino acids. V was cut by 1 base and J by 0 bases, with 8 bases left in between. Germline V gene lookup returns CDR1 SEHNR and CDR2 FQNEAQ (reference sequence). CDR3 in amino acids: CASSLGSRSTDTQYF. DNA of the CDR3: TGTGCCAGCAGCTTAGGCAGCCGAAGCACAGATACGCAGTATTTT.